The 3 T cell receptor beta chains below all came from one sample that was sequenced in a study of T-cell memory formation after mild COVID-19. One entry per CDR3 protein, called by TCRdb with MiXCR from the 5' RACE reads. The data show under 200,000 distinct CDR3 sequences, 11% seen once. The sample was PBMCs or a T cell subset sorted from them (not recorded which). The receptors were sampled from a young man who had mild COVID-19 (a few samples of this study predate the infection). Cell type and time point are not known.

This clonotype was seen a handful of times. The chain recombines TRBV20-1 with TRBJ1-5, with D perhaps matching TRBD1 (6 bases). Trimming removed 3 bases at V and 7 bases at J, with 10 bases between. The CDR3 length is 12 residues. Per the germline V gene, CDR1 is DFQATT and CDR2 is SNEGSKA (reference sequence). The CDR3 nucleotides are TGCAGTGCTAGGGACAGCGGACAGCCCCAGCATTTT. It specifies CSARDSGQPQHF.

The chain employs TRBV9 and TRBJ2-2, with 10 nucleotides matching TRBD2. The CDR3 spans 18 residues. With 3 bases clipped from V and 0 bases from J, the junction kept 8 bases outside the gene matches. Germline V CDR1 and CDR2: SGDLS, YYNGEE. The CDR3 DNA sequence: TGTGCCAGCAGCGCTATGTGGACTAGCGGTGCGAACACCGGGGAGCTGTTTTTT. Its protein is CASSAMWTSGANTGELFF.

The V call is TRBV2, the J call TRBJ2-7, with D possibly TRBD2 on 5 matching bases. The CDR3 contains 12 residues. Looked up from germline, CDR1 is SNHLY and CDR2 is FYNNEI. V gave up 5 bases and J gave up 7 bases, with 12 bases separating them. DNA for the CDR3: TGTGCCAGCAGTCTAGCCAGTGGAGAGCAGTACGTC. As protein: CASSLASGEQYV.